These T cell receptor beta chains were read from a single sample in a study of T-cell reconstitution after alpha-beta-depleted transplantation in children. MiXCR was run by TCRdb on the PCR reads, yielding one entry per CDR3 protein. The sample contains about 580,000 distinct CDR3 sequences, 27% of which appear only once. Sequencing used PBMCs, obtained before TCRalphabeta/CD19-depleted stem cell transplant. Receptors originate from a boy less than two years old with Wiskott-Aldrich syndrome, due to receive a stem cell transplant. Both conserved end residues are part of each CDR3. Fields, in order: D gene, J gene, CDR3 length, clone size, V gene, CDR3 protein, CDR3 DNA. The D gene is left open where the match is weak. Clone size is stated in some rows and not others, as once, few, many or a class when expanded.

TRBD2	TRBJ2-7	14	NA	TRBV24-1	CATPRRLAVYEQYF	TGTGCCACCCCCAGGAGACTAGCGGTCTACGAGCAGTACTTC
NA	TRBJ2-7	14	NA	TRBV5-1	CASSLRDTAYEQYF	TGCGCCAGCAGCTTGAGGGACACCGCCTACGAGCAGTACTTC
NA	TRBJ1-1	15	NA	TRBV20-1	CSARDLGLGNTEAFF	TGCAGTGCTAGAGATTTGGGGTTGGGGAACACTGAAGCTTTCTTT
TRBD2	TRBJ2-5	13	NA	TRBV15	CATSGRAGETQYF	TGTGCCACTAGCGGGAGGGCCGGGGAGACCCAGTACTTC
NA	TRBJ2-7	15	NA	TRBV5-1	CASSLARLEDYEQYF	TGCGCCAGCAGCTTGGCCAGACTAGAAGACTACGAGCAGTACTTC
NA	TRBJ2-5	14	NA	TRBV12-3/TRBV12-4	CASSPRLSKETQYF	TGTGCCAGCAGTCCCCGCCTTTCCAAAGAGACCCAGTACTTC
NA	TRBJ2-7	13	NA	TRBV7-3	CASSRDSSLEQYF	TGTGCCAGCAGCCGCGACAGTAGCTTGGAGCAGTACTTC
NA	TRBJ2-2	14	NA	TRBV3-1	CASSQDWGVGFLFF	TGTGCCAGCAGCCAAGATTGGGGAGTTGGCTTCCTGTTTTTT
NA	TRBJ2-7	12	few	TRBV5-1	CASSFGPSEQYF	TGCGCCAGCAGCTTCGGACCGTCTGAGCAGTACTTC
TRBD1	TRBJ2-3	18	NA	TRBV5-1	CASSQIFRDRVSTDTQYF	TGCGCCAGCAGCCAGATATTCCGGGACAGGGTGAGCACAGATACGCAGTATTTT
TRBD2	TRBJ2-1	14	NA	TRBV5-1	CASSLAGLGDEQFF	TGCGCCAGCAGCTTGGCGGGACTAGGGGATGAGCAGTTCTTC
NA	TRBJ1-1	14	few	TRBV5-1	CASSSKGRDTEAFF	TGCGCCAGCAGCAGTAAAGGGAGGGACACTGAAGCTTTCTTT
NA	TRBJ2-7	13	few	TRBV25-1	CASSTFGAYEQYF	TGTGCCAGCAGTACGTTCGGGGCTTACGAGCAGTACTTC
NA	TRBJ1-1	13	NA	TRBV20-1	CSARVPGNTEAFF	TGCAGTGCTAGAGTTCCGGGGAACACTGAAGCTTTCTTT
NA	TRBJ1-5	15	few	TRBV24-1	CATSDGGNSNQPQHF	TGTGCCACCAGTGATGGGGGTAATAGCAATCAGCCCCAGCATTTT
TRBD2	TRBJ2-3	16	few	TRBV7-1	CASSSRLAADTDTQYF	TGTGCCAGCAGCTCCAGACTAGCAGCTGACACAGATACGCAGTATTTT
NA	TRBJ2-7	16	NA	TRBV5-5	CASSLPVTGEVYEQYF	TGTGCCAGCAGCTTGCCTGTAACAGGGGAGGTCTACGAGCAGTACTTC
TRBD1	TRBJ2-5	14	few	TRBV2	CASRRDRAGETQYF	TGTGCCAGCAGACGGGACAGGGCGGGAGAGACCCAGTACTTC
NA	TRBJ2-1	16	NA	TRBV24-1	CATSDSQVSSYNEQFF	TGTGCCACCAGTGATTCGCAGGTGAGCTCCTACAATGAGCAGTTCTTC
NA	TRBJ1-1	16	NA	TRBV11-2	CASSLGAGSTSAEAFF	TGTGCCAGCAGCTTGGGGGCAGGATCCACTTCCGCTGAAGCTTTCTTT
NA	TRBJ2-1	12	few	TRBV6-6	CASSSRPYEQFF	TGTGCCAGCAGTTCCCGACCGTATGAGCAGTTCTTC
NA	TRBJ2-3	14	few	TRBV27	CASSFLSPTDTQYF	TGTGCCAGCAGTTTCCTCAGCCCCACAGATACGCAGTATTTT
NA	TRBJ2-3	14	few	TRBV20-1	CSARVSSGADTQYF	TGCAGTGCTAGAGTTTCGAGCGGCGCAGATACGCAGTATTTT
TRBD2	TRBJ2-1	16	NA	TRBV28	CASSLWSGSSYNEQFF	TGTGCCAGCAGTTTATGGAGCGGGAGTTCCTACAATGAGCAGTTCTTC
NA	TRBJ2-5	12	NA	TRBV20-1	CSHLRAEETQYF	TGCAGCCACCTTAGAGCTGAAGAGACCCAGTACTTC
NA	TRBJ1-5	10	few	TRBV20-1	CSAYTSDQHF	TGCAGTGCTTATACTTCGGATCAGCATTTT
NA	TRBJ2-1	15	once	TRBV27	CASRIEISSYNEQFF	TGTGCCAGCAGGATTGAGATTTCCTCCTACAATGAGCAGTTCTTC